This T cell receptor beta chain was recovered during a study of cytomegalovirus exposure and HLA in healthy donors (dated by TCRdb to 2017 to 2019). Some background on the complete study: According to an earlier analysis of 587 of the donors, 150 million to 200 million T cells yielded some 110 million unique TCR beta sequences and about 300 Gb of sequence data. Roughly 300 gigabases of sequencing data and approximately 92 million unique TCR sequences made up an early release that covered fewer than 650 HLA-typed donors. The genetic ancestry cluster associated with self-reported Caucasian donors included around 76% of the roughly 400 genotyped donors. The aim of the study was to test whether cataloging public T cell receptors could identify signatures of past pathogen exposure. The study used immunosequencing to profile the T cell repertoires of under 700 subjects and linked those repertoires to cytomegalovirus serostatus. A separate validation cohort of over a hundred different subjects was used in addition to the roughly 640-subject first cohort. High-throughput TCR immunosequencing, statistical association of individual TCRs with disease status, and machine learning were combined to predict cytomegalovirus infection status. In a later analysis, previously published TCR beta repertoires from 500 to 750 donors were re-analyzed and high-resolution HLA genotyping was added so that TCR occurrence patterns could be studied. Rather than using new phenotypic data, the later analysis identified candidate immune exposures from TCR beta sequences and from how often those sequences occurred across donors. In an earlier analysis of a few hundred of the donors, high-throughput TCR beta sequencing was used to judge whether each TCR beta V gene segment behaved as functional or pseudogenic. Alongside the repertoire data, information on donor age, sex, ethnicity and CMV serostatus was compiled. A later genetic analysis took genome-wide SNP genotypes for about three fifths of the 666 donors and used that subset as a discovery cohort. All discovery cohort repertoires had been generated on a single sequencing platform. HLA typing covered class I and class II loci at four-digit resolution. Typing coverage varied by locus: 629-630 donors for A, B, C, DRB1 and DQB1; 522 for DQA1; 600 to 610 for DPA1; roughly 450 for DPB1. Roughly five DR-DQ haplotypes were treated as single units for association and clustering because of strong linkage in the cohort. On average, approximately 250,000 unique TCR beta nucleotide sequences were sequenced per donor among about 400 genotyped donors of the cohort, with 15% to 20% of those sequences being non-productive.

The sample holds a few counts of this clone. The antigen this receptor binds is unknown. No base quality values were provided; no much bigger clone lies one nucleotide off. The CDR3 runs 16 amino acids, cysteine and phenylalanine included. Only CDR3 DNA remains: 48 bases, in frame from the first base. Taken from the germline V gene, the CDR1 and CDR2 loops are SGHAT and FQNNGV. V lost 1 base and J lost 3 bases; the stretch between them is 16 bases long. In total, 500 to 700 healthy bone marrow donors made up the cohort. At the time of sampling, all cohort members were nominally healthy, though unrecorded immune exposures were likely present. The donor tested CMV seronegative and was one of the 352 seronegative cohort members. Every donor gave a peripheral blood sample, and the peripheral blood mononuclear cells from that sample were used for TCR beta sequencing. Genomic DNA extraction from the blood cell samples was performed with the Qiagen DNeasy Blood Extraction Kit.

What the work shows at the level of the full study, not this receptor alone: In the study, approximately 160 TCR beta chains were listed as associated with cytomegalovirus. An association between a missense DCLRE1C variant and V-gene and J-gene trimming of TCR beta chains was found in a later genetic analysis and replicated in an independent cohort. According to a later analysis, parvovirus B19, influenza, CMV and Epstein-Barr virus appeared linked to several top co-occurrence clusters. A group of highly shared sequence variants was considered likely to be a technical artifact of the sequencing pipeline. When HLA alleles, especially DR and DQ, strongly co-occurred, attributing TCR associations to individual alleles was difficult. Seventeen rarely observed V segments, including chromosome 9 orphons, were excluded from the earlier analysis of approximately 500 of the donors because counts were too low. A later analysis found that most CMV-associated TCR beta chains appeared HLA-restricted, with HLA associations seemingly driven largely by CMV exposure. A later analysis associated around 16,000 TCR beta sequences with specific HLA alleles at a false discovery rate of 0.05. Because the 87-base-pair reads could not distinguish some IMGT-functional V segments, including TRBV6-2 and TRBV6-3, those segments were excluded. Most TCR sequences were observed very rarely across donors, whereas some public TCRs were present in many individuals. Broadly in line with IMGT annotations, most TCR beta V segments showed up in productive rearrangements about 87% or about 30% of the time in an earlier analysis of about 500 of the donors. Linkage disequilibrium might explain the correlated functional status among segregating V segments, but an unknown experimental factor could not be excluded. A further reported finding was that TCR beta sequences accurately predicted the HLA-A and HLA-B alleles for most subjects in the first cohort. In both the original and validation cohorts, the classifier was reported to diagnose cytomegalovirus status with high specificity and sensitivity. A later genetic analysis reported fewer N-insertions in productive TCRs among donors in an Asian-associated ancestry cluster than the roughly 700-donor mean. According to the authors, the approach could potentially be generalized to other disease states and immunological phenotypes. CMV serostatus was the only immune exposure information available for the cohort. In this cohort, only TCR beta chains were sequenced, and detectable features were limited by the absence of alpha or paired-chain data. Because HLA typing was missing for some donors at each locus, association tests included only the typed subset. A few of the identified cytomegalovirus-associated TCR beta chains were confirmed in vitro to be specific for cytomegalovirus antigens. Roughly uniform sequencing depth across donors was assumed in presence/absence analyses, although this assumption may not hold. A later analysis found that HLA-associated TCR beta chains were more clonally expanded and had lower generation probabilities than equally common non-associated chains. In a later analysis, TCR association rates were found to vary across HLA loci, with the most associated TCRs seen for DRB1 alleles and the fewest for HLA-C alleles.

The method was the immunoSEQ multiplex PCR assay. For the multiplex PCR, a mixture combining 60 forward primers for TCR Vbeta segments and 13 reverse primers for TCR Jbeta segments was used. The CDR3 region of rearranged TCR beta genes was amplified from genomic DNA with a multiplex PCR assay. The Illumina HiSeq System was used to sequence the amplified TCR beta libraries as 87-base-pair reads. Per the authors' processing: In a later analysis, tens of millions of unique TCR beta chains were counted across the approximately 640 repertoires, and around 11 million of these chains were shared by at least two donors. To remove PCR and sequencing errors, raw reads were error-corrected and collapsed into unique sequences using a nearest-neighbor algorithm that merged closely related sequences. V, D and J gene segments were assigned by aligning CDR3 sequences to IMGT reference sequences. Each retained sequence needed at least a six-nucleotide match to both a V gene segment and a J gene segment. Rearrangements were classified as productive when the CDR3 lacked stop codons and remained in frame with V and J, and all other rearrangements were classified as non-productive. Following IMGT convention, CDR3 was defined as the stretch from the second conserved V-encoded cysteine up to the conserved J-encoded phenylalanine. The earlier analysis of 587 of the donors excluded sequences that lacked an unambiguous match to a single V gene segment. An earlier analysis of several hundred of the donors called V segments functional above 56.7% productive rearrangements and segregating when the between-donor standard deviation exceeded 5%. A statistical classification framework was built for diagnosing cytomegalovirus status from the catalog of TCR beta chain sequences. In a later analysis, V and J genes were assigned by comparing TCR nucleotide sequences against IMGT/GENE-DB human TR gene sequences. In a later analysis, CDR3 sequences and most-parsimonious VDJ recombination scenarios were assigned using the TCRdist pipeline. In a later analysis, every TCR beta chain was defined by the combination of its CDR3 amino acid sequence and its V-gene family, and reads without a unique V-gene family were dropped. In a later analysis, 450 to 600 highly shared, low-generation-probability nucleotide sequences were removed to address suspected cross-contamination and a sequencing artifact. In a later analysis, a clonal expansion index was calculated for each public chain from normalized within-repertoire ranks of inferred template counts. In a later analysis, generation probabilities were computed using a VDJ recombination model fitted to out-of-frame rearrangements, and the results were checked against IGoR. In a later analysis, hypergeometric tests were used to score TCR-TCR, TCR-HLA and TCR-CMV co-occurrence, with a repertoire-size bias correction applied to TCR pairs. To estimate false discovery rates, a later analysis permuted the HLA or CMV assignments 20 times. In a later analysis, co-occurring TCRs were grouped with DBSCAN, and TCRdist sequence similarity was added when clustering was performed within HLA-allele-positive subsets. Repertoires with fewer than 30,000 or more than 120,000 public chains were left out of co-occurrence clustering, as were about 5 repertoires with anomalous nucleotide sharing. Held by TCRdb, this immuneACCESS table contains in-frame sequences only and omits some clones. Under half of the omission traces to an unresolved V gene where checked; the cause of the rest is unknown. D and trimming come from the DNA, and the V and J calls and clone size come from that table. The sample table contains about 220,000 clones; only one count was recorded for 76% of them. The ten largest clonotypes hold 0.6% to 0.65% of the sample.

Sequencing used PBMCs. This receptor chain uses TRBV11-2 and TRBJ2-7, and perhaps TRBD2 as D gene, on 5 matching bases. The receptor was isolated from a man aged 18-30 years in good health and CMV-seronegative. The nucleotide sequence reads TGTGCCAGCAGCTTAGTGGGTGTCGGGATTTACTACGAGCAGTACTTC. Its translation is CASSLVGVGIYYEQYF. With the rest looked up from the reference TRBV11-2 and TRBJ2-7 genes rather than sequenced, the full variable domain is EAGVAQSPRYKIIEKRQSVAFWCNPISGHATLYWYQQILGQGPKLLIQFQNNGVVDDSQLPKDRFSAERLKGVDSTLKIQPAKLEDSAVYLCASSLVGVGIYYEQYFGPGTRLTVT.